The 26 T cell receptor beta chains reported below all come from one sample, sequenced in a study of OX40 agonist ivuxolimab in advanced cancers. Profiled with immunoSEQ multiplex PCR; TCRdb holds only in-frame clones, not every one. The sample consists of 30,000 to 40,000 clones, roughly 89% of them appearing once. The specimen was CD4+ or CD8+ T cells sorted from blood, collected in a trial of the OX40 agonist ivuxolimab. The receptors were gathered from an adult with an advanced solid tumor such as melanoma, head and neck, liver or kidney cancer.

The gene calls are TRBV7-9 and TRBJ1-2; D not resolved. Germline V gene data show CDR1 as SEHNR and CDR2 as FQNEAQ (reference sequence). The CDR3 runs to 11 residues. V lost 1 base to trimming and J lost 3 bases, with 0 bases between them. The CDR3 DNA is TGTGCCAGCAGCTTAGACTATGGCTACACCTTC. This translates into CASSLDYGYTF.

J is TRBJ2-1 and V is TRBV5-4; 14 bases fit TRBD2. The germline V gene has CDR1 SGHNT and CDR2 YYREEE (reference sequence). J was trimmed by 10 bases and V by 0 bases; bases with no gene match: 3. The length of the CDR3 is 15 residues. The CDR3 region is CASSLVGLAGVEQFF. The CDR3, as DNA: TGTGCCAGCAGCTTGGTGGGACTAGCGGGAGTCGAGCAGTTCTTC.

The rearrangement uses TRBV19 and TRBJ1-5; D perhaps matches TRBD1 (6 bases). CDR3 length equals 14 residues. V shed 9 bases and J shed 4 bases, with 16 bases lying between them. CDR1 and CDR2 from the germline V gene are LNHDA and SQIVND (reference sequence). The CDR3 bases are TGTGCCAGCCAAGCTGGACAGAGGAATCAGCCCCAGCATTTT. Amino acids: CASQAGQRNQPQHF.

V gene TRBV12-2 combines with J gene TRBJ1-6. TRBV12-2 is classified as a pseudogene. The CDR3 is made up of 16 amino acids. CDR3 in DNA: TGTGCAAGTCGACATTTAAGGCCGTTCCATGGATCACCCCTCCACTTT. The encoded protein is CASRHLRPFHGSPLHF.

This chain uses TRBV9 with TRBJ1-3; D is ambiguous. The CDR3 extends over 16 amino acids. The V gene's germline CDR1 is SGDLS and CDR2 YYNGEE. The germline V and J ends were trimmed by 4 bases and 0 bases, with 14 bases remaining between them. The CDR3 sequence is CASSPQMTISGNTIYF. Written as DNA, the CDR3 is TGTGCCAGCAGCCCCCAGATGACTATCTCTGGAAACACCATATATTTT.

V and J are TRBV7-2 and TRBJ1-6; D remains ambiguous. The CDR3 runs 15 residues. Per the germline V gene, CDR1 is SGHTA and CDR2 is FQGNSA. V was pared by 2 bases and J by 6 bases, with 11 bases between. The CDR3 loop reads CASSLLGRRNSPLHF. The DNA for the CDR3 is TGTGCCAGCAGCTTATTGGGCCGGCGTAATTCACCCCTCCACTTT.

The chain links TRBV6-1 to TRBJ1-5; possible D gene TRBD1, 5 bases. This CDR3 has 15 residues. V was trimmed by 1 base and J by 6 bases, leaving 13 bases between them. Germline lookup yields CDR1 MNHNS and CDR2 SASEGT. CDR3 loop: CASSEGGLGGQPQHF. The CDR3 DNA reads TGTGCCAGCAGTGAAGGGGGACTTGGCGGTCAGCCCCAGCATTTT.

This clone was picked up a small number of times. The chain joins TRBV6-5 to TRBJ2-5, with D possibly being TRBD1 (6 bases). Germline V gives CDR1 MNHEY, CDR2 SVGAGI. Trimming took 6 bases from V and 2 from J, leaving 10 bases between them. The CDR3 runs to 13 residues. As DNA, the CDR3 is TGTGCCAGCAGAAGGACAGAACAAGAGACCCAGTACTTC. Protein product: CASRRTEQETQYF.

The CDR3 nucleotides read TGCGCCAGCAGTGAGTCCGGCGGCTACTACAATGAGCAGTTCTTC. Protein product: CASSESGGYYNEQFF. The chain recombines TRBV10-1 with TRBJ2-1, with D unclear. V was shortened by 0 bases and J by 3 bases, with 9 bases between the two germline ends. Per the germline V gene, CDR1 is WNHNN and CDR2 is SYGVQD (reference sequence). The CDR3 has 15 residues.

CDR3 nucleotides: TGTGCCAGCAGGCGGACTAGCGGGAGTCTGAATGAGCAGTTCTTC. This encodes CASRRTSGSLNEQFF. This chain joins TRBV6-5 and TRBJ2-1; 13 bases map to TRBD2. Germline loops: CDR1 MNHEY, CDR2 SVGAGI. Trimming cost V 6 bases and J 7 bases; bases outside gene matches: 6. The CDR3 has 15 residues.

The chain joins TRBV4-1 to TRBJ1-5; D may be TRBD1 (5 bases). The CDR3 spans 18 residues. The germline gives CDR1 MGHRA, CDR2 YSYEKL. Trimming removed 3 bases at V and 1 base at J, with 19 bases between. As DNA, the CDR3 is TGCGCCAGCAGCCATACGACAGAGAGTCGGGAGAGCAATCAGCCCCAGCATTTT. Translation: CASSHTTESRESNQPQHF.

V is TRBV11-1 and J is TRBJ2-1; 11 bases map to TRBD2. V shed 6 bases, J shed 6 bases, and the junction held 4 bases outside the gene matches. The germline V gene encodes CDR1 SGHAT and CDR2 FQDESV (reference sequence). This CDR3 comprises 14 residues. CDR3 loop: CASSPGLAANEQFF. CDR3 bases: TGTGCCAGCAGTCCGGGACTAGCGGCCAATGAGCAGTTCTTC.

The V call is TRBV5-1, the J call TRBJ2-2; 16 nucleotides align to TRBD2. CDR1 is SGHRS, CDR2 YFSETQ, per germline. This CDR3 comprises 17 residues. V was pared by 1 base and J by 6 bases, with 3 bases of the junction left unmatched. CDR3 protein: CASSLPGLAGGAGELFF. The CDR3 DNA is TGCGCCAGCAGCTTGCCGGGACTAGCGGGAGGGGCCGGGGAGCTGTTTTTT.

The gene calls are TRBV18 and TRBJ1-1, with D possibly matching TRBD1 (6 bases). CDR3 length equals 16 residues. CDR1 KGHSH and CDR2 LQKENI come from the germline V gene. The ends were cut back, 3 bases at V and 0 bases at J, with 14 bases in the middle. CDR3 in amino acids: CASSPLSGDMNTEAFF. The DNA for the CDR3 is TGTGCCAGCTCACCTCTGTCAGGGGACATGAACACTGAAGCTTTCTTT.

The rearrangement links TRBV18 to TRBJ2-3, with unresolved D. V lost 3 bases, J lost 4 bases, and 14 bases lay in between. CDR3 length: 15 amino acids. Germline V gene sequence: CDR1 KGHSH, CDR2 LQKENI. The CDR3 is CASSPVVGVADTQYF. The CDR3 coding sequence is TGTGCCAGCTCACCTGTAGTTGGTGTAGCAGATACGCAGTATTTT. The complete variable domain, with remaining parts taken from reference TRBV18 and TRBJ2-3, reads NAGVMQNPRHLVRRRGQEARLRCSPMKGHSHVYWYRQLPEEGLKFMVYLQKENIIDESGMPKERFSAEFPKEGPSILRIQQVVRGDSAAYFCASSPVVGVADTQYFGPGTRLTVL.

The chain has TRBV10-3 and TRBJ1-2; D may be TRBD1 (6 bases). Trimming left V 0 bases short and J 5 bases short, with 10 bases between. The CDR3 covers 14 residues. In germline, CDR1 is ENHRY, CDR2 SYGVKD. The CDR3 spells CAISESRGTYGYTF. DNA of the CDR3: TGTGCCATCAGTGAGTCGAGGGGGACATATGGCTACACCTTC.

This clone was seen a handful of times. The chain couples TRBV7-2 to TRBJ1-1; TRBD1 is a possible D gene (6 bases). Trimming left V 7 bases short and J 0 bases short, with 15 bases between. From germline, CDR1 is SGHTA and CDR2 FQGNSA. This CDR3 contains 15 residues. The CDR3 is CASTIQDSMNTEAFF. The CDR3 DNA reads TGTGCCAGCACAATACAGGACAGTATGAACACTGAAGCTTTCTTT. Based on the CDR3 plus reference TRBV7-2 and TRBJ1-1, the full variable domain is GAGVSQSPSNKVTEKGKDVELRCDPISGHTALYWYRQSLGQGLEFLIYFQGNSAPDKSGLPSDRFSAERTGGSVSTLTIQRTQQEDSAVYLCASTIQDSMNTEAFFGQGTRLTVV.

J is TRBJ1-2 and V is TRBV7-9; no reliable D call. V was pared by 1 base and J by 3 bases, with 6 bases between. This CDR3 region has 13 residues. Germline V CDR1 and CDR2: SEHNR, FQNEAQ (reference sequence). Here the CDR3 DNA reads TGTGCCAGCAGCTTAGGGCGGTACTATGGCTACACCTTC. Translating it yields CASSLGRYYGYTF.

The V gene is TRBV15, the J gene TRBJ2-7, with D unresolved. The germline gives CDR1 LNHNV, CDR2 YYDKDF (reference sequence). The CDR3 runs to 12 residues. V lost 0 bases and J 6 bases, leaving 6 bases between the germline ends. The CDR3 here is CATSRDVGEQYF. In nucleotides, the CDR3 is TGTGCCACCAGCAGAGATGTTGGCGAGCAGTACTTC.

This clone has a handful of counts. This sequence joins TRBV6-5 and TRBJ1-4, with D uncertain. Germline CDR1 reads MNHEY; CDR2 reads SVGAGI. Deletions cut 0 bases from V and 8 bases from J, with 13 bases between. This CDR3 contains 15 residues. Written as DNA, the CDR3 is TGTGCCAGCAGTTACTCGAGTAGGGTTGGGGAAAAACTGTTTTTT. It codes for CASSYSSRVGEKLFF.

This sequence joins TRBV19 and TRBJ1-2, with D possibly TRBD1 on 5 matching bases. CDR3 size: 13 residues. V lost 1 base and J 5 bases, leaving 8 bases between the germline ends. The germline V gene encodes CDR1 LNHDA and CDR2 SQIVND (reference sequence). DNA of the CDR3: TGTGCCAGTAGTATAGGGGAGGGGTATGGCTACACCTTC. This codes for CASSIGEGYGYTF.

The chain combines TRBV19 with TRBJ1-2, with D unclear. V lost 9 bases and J lost 4, with 15 bases in between. This CDR3 comprises 13 residues. Germline CDR1 reads LNHDA; CDR2 reads SQIVND (reference sequence). The CDR3 loop reads CASNGREGYGYTF. CDR3 coding DNA: TGTGCCAGCAACGGGAGGGAGGGCTATGGCTACACCTTC.

The rearrangement uses TRBV4-1 and TRBJ2-1; unclear D gene. V was shortened by 0 bases and J by 9 bases, with 9 bases between the two germline ends. The CDR3 is made up of 13 amino acids. CDR1 and CDR2 from the germline V gene are MGHRA and YSYEKL. The CDR3 region is CASSQDERREQFF. CDR3 coding DNA: TGCGCCAGCAGCCAAGATGAGCGTCGTGAGCAGTTCTTC.

The chain has TRBV27 and TRBJ1-5, with D possibly matching TRBD1 (5 bases). Germline CDR1 MNHEY, CDR2 SMNVEV (reference sequence). The CDR3 has 14 residues. V was clipped by 2 bases and J by 4 bases, with 9 bases between them. CDR3 sequence reads: CASSLRGDNQPQHF. In DNA form, the CDR3 reads TGTGCCAGCAGTTTACGGGGGGATAATCAGCCCCAGCATTTT.

V usage is TRBV27 and J usage is TRBJ2-1; 10 bases map to TRBD2. With V trimmed by 6 bases and J by 6 bases, 11 bases remained unmatched. CDR3 length: 16 amino acids. CDR1 MNHEY and CDR2 SMNVEV come from the germline V gene (reference sequence). The CDR3: CASRAVASGGANEQFF. CDR3 in DNA: TGTGCCAGCAGGGCGGTCGCGAGCGGGGGGGCCAATGAGCAGTTCTTC.

The rearrangement links TRBV30 to TRBJ2-3; D not certain. V was pared by 4 bases and J by 4 bases, with 15 bases between. The CDR3 spans 14 residues. Germline-derived CDR1 and CDR2 are GTSNPN and SVGIG (reference sequence). The CDR3 sequence: CAWIGRLPSDTQYF. DNA for the CDR3: TGTGCCTGGATAGGACGCCTTCCATCAGATACGCAGTATTTT.